The table lists the clone carrying this T cell receptor beta chain with a count of one. Antigen: not known. TCRdb independently ran MiXCR on the 5' RACE reads; one entry per CDR3 protein. The profile shows about 340,000 distinct CDR3 sequences, about 12% of them singletons. This sample was taken from a study of identical twins. Findings of the study overall: Fewer insertions marked abundant cord blood beta clonotypes; young adult naive trended weakly, memory not at all.

Trimming removed 0 bases at V and 4 bases at J, with 10 bases between. Germline CDR1 is SGHVS and CDR2 is FNYEAQ. The length of the CDR3 is 15 residues. A further study also used this sample, focusing on yellow fever vaccine responses in identical twins.

Sample: CD8+ T cells sorted from blood. This clonotype originated in a young woman in good health. The V and J genes are TRBV7-6 and TRBJ2-1; the D gene is possibly TRBD1 (6 bases). CDR3 nucleotide sequence: TGTGCCAGCAGCTTAGCCATCCAGGGGTACAATGAGCAGTTCTTC. Translated, it gives CASSLAIQGYNEQFF.